This T cell receptor beta chain was sequenced during a study of identifying expanded T cells in peripheral blood (dated by TCRdb to about 2019). Background for the entire study: Technical replicates were generated by sequencing separate aliquots of the same genomic DNA pool, and four replicates were compared pairwise. The paper as a whole reports these results and caveats: Variance in clone template counts between approximately two-week samples significantly increased with total template count across all healthy donors. The beta-binomial model significantly reduced the number of clones called differentially abundant and the false-positive rate across all healthy-donor time intervals. The binomial model flagged 0.9 to 1.5 differentially abundant clones between technical replicates, compared with about 16 over approximately 2 weeks and 18 to 20 over about four weeks. The authors expected biological variance in healthy repertoires might increase further over much longer intervals such as months to years.

During the collection period, no immune events, such as infections, were documented for the healthy donors. Blood repertoires from healthy donors were used as a training cohort for calibrating time-dependent variance in a beta-binomial model of differential abundance of T-cell clones. There were about ten healthy donors in the training cohort, of whom 3 were female and 7 were male. On average the donors were 43 years old, and their ages spanned about 29 to 65 years. Whole blood, obtained from a commercial supplier, was collected from each healthy donor at three time points spaced approximately two weeks apart. For immunosequencing, genomic DNA was extracted from whole blood that had not been sorted. Sequences SEHNR (CDR1) and FQNEAQ (CDR2) are obtained from the germline V gene (reference sequence). From the cysteine through the phenylalanine, the CDR3 covers 13 amino acids. Only CDR3 DNA is held: 39 bases, read in frame from base 1. V is clipped by 4 bases and J by 3 bases, and the sequence between their germline boundaries is 7 bases long.

This clone has a single count. What this receptor recognizes is not known. No base-level quality is on record; no much larger clone is a single base apart. TCRbeta CDR3 regions were profiled with the immunoSEQ Assay using bias-controlled multiplex PCR amplification of genomic DNA. In the authors' own workflow: The absolute abundance of each unique TCRbeta CDR3 region was quantified after sequences were collapsed and filtered. Two models were used to test differential abundance: a binomial model (Fisher-equivalent) and a beta-binomial model that adds time-dependent variance fitted from healthy donors. Any clone with fewer than 5 combined templates was excluded, and a clone was called differentially abundant if its Benjamini-Hochberg FDR was below 0.01. In the beta-binomial model, variance was expressed as a function of the total template count across the two samples, in the form v = (b*log(k)+a)^2. TCRdb took this table from immuneACCESS and kept in-frame rearrangements with V and J called. Such tables lack part of the clones; where checked against another copy, unresolved V genes explain under half of the gap, and the rest is unexplained. That table gives V, J and clone size, and the DNA gave D and trimming. The sample table contains roughly 82,000 clones; only one count was recorded for about four fifths of them. The ten biggest clones cover roughly 18% of the sample.

This sequence originates from a person aged 18-70 years in good health. Here the chain combines TRBV7-9 and TRBJ1-5; TRBD1 could be the D gene, as 6 bases match. The sample comprised blood. In nucleotides, the sequence is TGTGCCAGCAGCTGGACAGACAATCAGCCCCAGCATTTT. Its protein is CASSWTDNQPQHF.